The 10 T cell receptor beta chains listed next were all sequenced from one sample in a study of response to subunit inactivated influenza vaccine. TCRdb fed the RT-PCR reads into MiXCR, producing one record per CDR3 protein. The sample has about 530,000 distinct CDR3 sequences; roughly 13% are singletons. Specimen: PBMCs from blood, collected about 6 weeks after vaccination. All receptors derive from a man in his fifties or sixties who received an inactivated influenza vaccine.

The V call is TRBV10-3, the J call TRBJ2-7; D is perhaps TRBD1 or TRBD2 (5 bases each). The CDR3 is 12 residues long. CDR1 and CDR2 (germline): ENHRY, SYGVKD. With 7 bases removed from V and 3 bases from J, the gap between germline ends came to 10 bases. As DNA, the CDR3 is TGTGCCATCAAAAGGGACGGCTACGAGCAGTACTTC. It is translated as CAIKRDGYEQYF.

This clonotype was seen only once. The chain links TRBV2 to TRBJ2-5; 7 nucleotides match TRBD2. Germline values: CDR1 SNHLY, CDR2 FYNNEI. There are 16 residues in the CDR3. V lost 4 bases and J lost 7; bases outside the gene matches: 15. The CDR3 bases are TGTGCCAGCAGTGTTGGAGCGGGGCGCCTCTGGGGGACCCAGTACTTC. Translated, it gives CASSVGAGRLWGTQYF.

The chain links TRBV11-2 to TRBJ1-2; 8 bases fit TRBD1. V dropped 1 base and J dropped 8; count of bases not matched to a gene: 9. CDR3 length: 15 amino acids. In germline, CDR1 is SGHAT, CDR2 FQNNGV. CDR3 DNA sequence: TGTGCCAGCAGCTTAGGTTGGGGACAGGTCGGCGGCTACACCTTC. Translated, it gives CASSLGWGQVGGYTF.

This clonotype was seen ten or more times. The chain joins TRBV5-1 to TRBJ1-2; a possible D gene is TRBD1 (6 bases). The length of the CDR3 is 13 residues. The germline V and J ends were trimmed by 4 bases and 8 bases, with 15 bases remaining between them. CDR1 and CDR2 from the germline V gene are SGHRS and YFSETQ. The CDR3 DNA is TGCGCCAGCAGCGCCCAACAGGGAGTGGGCTACACCTTC. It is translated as CASSAQQGVGYTF.

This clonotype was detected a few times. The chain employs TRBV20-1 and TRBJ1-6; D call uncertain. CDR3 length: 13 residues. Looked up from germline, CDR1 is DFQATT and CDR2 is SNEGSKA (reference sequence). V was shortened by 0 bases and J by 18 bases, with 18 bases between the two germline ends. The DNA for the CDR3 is TGCAGTGCTAGAGATGGCGATGGGCTAGTGTACCACTTT. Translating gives CSARDGDGLVYHF.

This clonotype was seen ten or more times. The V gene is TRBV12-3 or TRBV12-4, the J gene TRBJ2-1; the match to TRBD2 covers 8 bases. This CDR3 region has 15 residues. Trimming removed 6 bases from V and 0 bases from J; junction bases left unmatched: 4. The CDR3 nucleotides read TGTGCCAGCAGCCGCAGCGGGAGCTCCTACAATGAGCAGTTCTTC. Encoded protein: CASSRSGSSYNEQFF.

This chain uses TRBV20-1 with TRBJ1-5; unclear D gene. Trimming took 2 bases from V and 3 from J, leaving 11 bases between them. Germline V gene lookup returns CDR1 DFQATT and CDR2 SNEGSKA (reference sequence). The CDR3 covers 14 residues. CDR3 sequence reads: CSARPPPYNQPQHF. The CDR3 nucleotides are TGCAGTGCTAGACCCCCCCCCTACAATCAGCCCCAGCATTTT.

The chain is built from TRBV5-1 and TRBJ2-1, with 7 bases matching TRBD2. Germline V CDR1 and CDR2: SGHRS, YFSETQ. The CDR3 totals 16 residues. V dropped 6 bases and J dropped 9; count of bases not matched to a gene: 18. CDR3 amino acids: CASTFSPGPGGTEQFF. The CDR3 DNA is TGCGCCAGCACCTTCTCCCCTGGCCCCGGGGGGACTGAGCAGTTCTTC.

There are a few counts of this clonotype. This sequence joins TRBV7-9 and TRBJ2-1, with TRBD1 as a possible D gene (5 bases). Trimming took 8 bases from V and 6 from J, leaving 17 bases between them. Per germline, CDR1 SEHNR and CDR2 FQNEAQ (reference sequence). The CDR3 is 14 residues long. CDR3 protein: CASGQPGFFNEQFF. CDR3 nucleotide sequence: TGTGCCAGCGGGCAACCAGGGTTTTTCAATGAGCAGTTCTTC. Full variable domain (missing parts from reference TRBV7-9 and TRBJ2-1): DTGVSQNPRHKITKRGQNVTFRCDPISEHNRLYWYRQTLGQGPEFLTYFQNEAQLEKSRLLSDRFSAERPKGSFSTLEIQRTEQGDSAMYLCASGQPGFFNEQFFGPGTRLTVL.

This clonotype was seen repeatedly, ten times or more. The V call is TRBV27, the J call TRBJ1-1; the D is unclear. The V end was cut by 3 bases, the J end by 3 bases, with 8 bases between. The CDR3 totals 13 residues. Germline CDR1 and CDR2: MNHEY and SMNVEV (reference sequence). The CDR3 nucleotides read TGTGCCAGCAGTTTTAGTCTGGACACTGAAGCTTTCTTT. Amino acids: CASSFSLDTEAFF.